A single sample gave rise to the 3 T cell receptor beta chains below, sequenced in a study of regulatory T cells in long-lasting Graves disease. Time point here: persistent/refractory GD, antithyroid drugs over 5 years with positive TRAb. Isolated PBMC RNA provided the starting material for the TCR library. HTBI primers from iRepertoire and Arm-PCR of CDR3 regions yielded the TCR beta libraries. TCRdb called the multiplex PCR reads again in MiXCR, with one record for every CDR3 protein. This sample yields fewer than 600,000 distinct CDR3 sequences, of which less than 25% are seen a single time; less than 15% belongs to the top ten. Sample: peripheral blood mononuclear cells (PBMCs), taken when the disease was refractory, from a patient treated with antithyroid drugs. These receptors came from a female donor with Graves disease.

V and J are TRBV10-3 and TRBJ1-3; 7 bases align to TRBD1. V lost 6 bases, J lost 4 bases, and 3 bases stayed unmatched. This CDR3 has 13 amino acids. Germline-derived CDR1 and CDR2 are ENHRY and SYGVKD. CDR3 DNA sequence: TGTGCCATCAGCCCGGGACAGGGAAACACCATATATTTT. Amino acid sequence: CAISPGQGNTIYF.

This clonotype has at least ten counts. V is TRBV11-3 and J is TRBJ1-1; D gene uncertain. The CDR3 has 11 amino acids. The germline V and J ends were trimmed by 5 bases and 11 bases, with 12 bases remaining between them. Germline V lookup: CDR1 SGHNT, CDR2 YENEEA. The CDR3 reads CASSLRDRAFF. DNA of the CDR3: TGTGCCAGCAGCCTGAGGGATAGGGCTTTCTTT.

The genes are TRBV30 and TRBJ1-1; possibly TRBD1 for D (5 bases). Germline CDR1 reads GTSNPN; CDR2 reads SVGIG (reference sequence). The CDR3 length is 14 residues. The V gene lost 0 bases and the J gene lost 4 bases, with 12 bases spanning the gap. The CDR3 loop reads CAWSVSLGLTEAFF. In DNA form, the CDR3 reads TGTGCCTGGAGTGTATCCCTGGGGCTCACTGAAGCTTTCTTT.